This note documents a single T cell receptor (beta chain) sequence. The CDR3 goes on 3 residues after the read ends, and that part is filled in from the germline J gene. CDR3 length: 16 residues. CDR1 and CDR2 (germline): PRHDT, FYEKMQ (reference sequence). The trim removed 5 bases at V and 6 bases at J, leaving 10 bases unmatched. Each participant carried one incident cervical HPV16 infection only. The assay was immunoSEQ multiplex PCR, and TCRdb's table has in-frame clones only and misses some. This sample lists about 33,000 clones; its ten largest clones have under 10%. The sample comes from a study of T cells in women clearing cervical HPV infection. Study-wide context: Case blood drawn at lesion detection; control blood after infection cleared.

The sequence was obtained from a woman aged 18 to 75 with a cervical HPV16 infection that either progressed to CIN3+ or cleared (not recorded which). Sequenced material: blood buffy coat. J is TRBJ2-1 and V is TRBV13; 10 nucleotides agree with TRBD2. The covered CDR3 bases are TGTGCCAGCAGCCTGGGTGGGGGACTAGCGCTCAATGAG. This codes for CASSLGGGLALNE. The full CDR3 protein is CASSLGGGLALNEQFF. The variable domain in full, with the rest retrieved from reference TRBV13 and TRBJ2-1, is AAGVIQSPRHLIKEKRETATLKCYPIPRHDTVYWYQQGPGQDPQFLISFYEKMQSDKGSIPDRFSAQQFSDYHSELNMSSLELGDSALYFCASSLGGGLALNEQFFGPGTRLTVL.